This TCR beta chain originates from a study of human T cells and chemical hapten exposure. About the study: Small differences in pooled library volume mainly drove the variation in TCR yields per sample. Study-wide findings and caveats: Expanded TCRs grouped into significantly more large CDR3 similarity clusters than controls produced. The study found that DPC sensitization did not change TCRs above 1 in 1000 frequency.

The CDR3 is made up of 15 amino acids. With V trimmed by 4 bases and J by 1 base, 5 bases remained unmatched. Germline V gene sequence: CDR1 SGHRS, CDR2 YFSETQ. From the RACE reads, TCRdb called clonotypes with MiXCR, one entry per CDR3 protein. This table holds roughly 110,000 distinct CDR3 sequences, around 12% found once. This clonotype was found a few times. No antigen is known for it. As for time point: pre-sensitization, week 0. Treatment specified: therapeutic diphenylcyclopropenone sensitization with weekly scalp DPC. The starting material was whole blood, obtained in connection with sensitization to the hapten diphenylcyclopropenone (DPC). This TCR was recovered from a woman aged 45-65 years with alopecia areata. Some clones in this sample may be carry-over from other donors' samples. The chain carries TRBV5-1 and TRBJ2-1; 7 bases match TRBD2. CDR3 sequence (DNA): TGCGCCAGCAGCGGGAGGGCCGTTTCCTACAATGAGCAGTTCTTC. Its translation: CASSGRAVSYNEQFF.